This T cell receptor (beta chain) came from a study of cytomegalovirus exposure and HLA in healthy donors. The CDR3 spans 15 residues. V gave up 4 bases and J gave up 2 bases; unmatched junction bases: 6. Germline assignment: CDR1 SGHDT and CDR2 YYEEEE. The study, taken as a whole, reports: Rare TCR sequences predominated, though certain public TCRs were found in many donors. According to a later analysis, most TCR beta chains associated with CMV appeared HLA-restricted.

This clone was picked up one time. Its specificity is not known. PCR employed 60 Vbeta and 13 Jbeta primers. Repertoires were generated with immunoSEQ multiplex PCR, while TCRdb's copy carries only in-frame clones and drops some. The repertoire holds about 200,000 clones, with about 76% as singletons. The origin of this receptor is a male donor in good health and CMV-seropositive. Sequenced sample: PBMCs. This chain joins TRBV5-6 and TRBJ1-2; 9 nucleotides align to TRBD1. As DNA, the CDR3 is TGTGCCAGCAGCCGCCGCGACAGGGGGAACTATGGCTACACCTTC. Translated: CASSRRDRGNYGYTF.